Shown below are 2 T cell receptor beta chains from a single sample sequenced in a study of CD8 T cells in ankylosing spondylitis. TCRdb re-called the 5' RACE reads with MiXCR, one entry per CDR3 protein. The table has 31,000 or so distinct CDR3 sequences, more than 30% seen once. The specimen sequenced was synovial fluid, either unsorted or a sorted T cell fraction (not recorded which). These receptors came from a male donor with ankylosing spondylitis.

V and J are TRBV20-1 and TRBJ2-7, with TRBD2 matching over 8 bases. The ends lost 0 bases at V and 2 bases at J; junction bases unmatched: 3. The V gene's germline CDR1 is DFQATT and CDR2 SNEGSKA (reference sequence). This CDR3 is 14 amino acids long. The CDR3 sequence is CSAREGSGTYEQYV. The CDR3 nucleotides are TGCAGTGCTAGAGAGGGTAGCGGGACCTACGAGCAGTACGTC.

The rearrangement joins TRBV6-1 to TRBJ2-1, with a possible D match to TRBD2 (6 bases). V was trimmed by 1 base and J by 7 bases, leaving 14 bases between them. The length of the CDR3 is 15 residues. Germline lookup yields CDR1 MNHNS and CDR2 SASEGT. For the CDR3, the DNA is TGTGCCAGCAGTGAAGAAGACGGAGGGCTTAATGAGCAGTTCTTC. This sequence encodes CASSEEDGGLNEQFF.